The 22 T cell receptor beta chains reported below all come from one sample, sequenced in a study of response to subunit inactivated influenza vaccine. TCRdb itself ran the RT-PCR reads through MiXCR, one entry per CDR3 protein. Of around 300,000 distinct CDR3 sequences in the sample, approximately 21% are singletons; the top ten hold around 10%. The source material was PBMCs from blood, sampled about 20 months after vaccination. The receptors derive from a man aged 45 to 70 who received an inactivated influenza vaccine.

This clonotype came up a few times. This chain's CDR3 is CASSQAETLGNTIYF. The DNA for the CDR3 is TGCGCCAGCAGCCAAGCCGAGACCCTTGGAAACACCATATATTTT. The rearrangement links TRBV4-1 to TRBJ1-3; D not certain. Germline-derived CDR1 and CDR2 are MGHRA and YSYEKL. The V end was cut by 1 base, the J end by 3 bases, with 10 bases between. This CDR3 spans 15 amino acids.

The chain couples TRBV5-1 to TRBJ1-6, with D tentatively TRBD1 (5 bases). Trimming took 4 bases from V and 9 from J, leaving 14 bases between them. The germline V gene has CDR1 SGHRS and CDR2 YFSETQ. The CDR3 has 14 amino acids. The CDR3 nucleotides are TGCGCCAGCAGCCCCTCCGGGAGGGGTTCACCCCTCCACTTT. Amino acids: CASSPSGRGSPLHF.

This chain connects TRBV7-2 to TRBJ2-7; D uncertain. Trimming took off 1 base at V and 6 bases at J, with 10 bases between the two ends. The CDR3 runs to 13 residues. Germline CDR1 reads SGHTA; CDR2 reads FQGNSA. The CDR3 sequence is CASSLGFLGEQYF. The DNA of the CDR3 is TGTGCCAGCAGCTTAGGTTTTCTGGGCGAGCAGTACTTC.

This clonotype turned up a few times. The chain employs TRBV12-3 or TRBV12-4 and TRBJ2-7; D could derive from TRBD1 or TRBD2 (5 bases each). There are 12 residues in the CDR3. The V gene lost 3 bases and the J gene lost 4 bases, with 7 bases spanning the gap. Here the CDR3 reads CASSFGGYEQYF. CDR3 DNA: TGTGCCAGCAGTTTTGGGGGTTACGAGCAGTACTTC.

J is TRBJ2-5 and V is TRBV3-1, with D hard to call. Germline V CDR1 and CDR2: LGHDT, YNNKEL (reference sequence). Trimming cost V 2 bases and J 5 bases, with 12 bases left between them. CDR3 length equals 14 residues. CDR3 nucleotides: TGTGCCAGCAGCCAACCCGTTTATGGGGAGACCCAGTACTTC. This encodes CASSQPVYGETQYF.

This clonotype has a handful of counts. The V gene is TRBV3-1, the J gene TRBJ2-5; D may be TRBD1 (5 bases). The V gene lost 0 bases and the J gene lost 4 bases, with 9 bases spanning the gap. Germline V lookup: CDR1 LGHDT, CDR2 YNNKEL (reference sequence). This CDR3 has 14 residues. The CDR3 is CASSQEVQGETQYF. As DNA, the CDR3 is TGTGCCAGCAGCCAAGAGGTCCAGGGAGAGACCCAGTACTTC.

The genes are TRBV12-3 or TRBV12-4 and TRBJ1-2; D may be TRBD1 (6 bases). Trimming pared 3 bases from V and 0 bases from J, leaving 20 bases between. The CDR3 consists of 18 residues. The CDR3 DNA reads TGTGCCAGCAGTTTTAGACCCGGACAGCCAGTAACTAACTATGGCTACACCTTC. Its translation is CASSFRPGQPVTNYGYTF.

This clonotype was seen a few times. The rearrangement uses TRBV12-3 or TRBV12-4 and TRBJ2-7; D possibly corresponds to TRBD1 (5 bases). The CDR3 runs to 15 residues. V was shortened by 2 bases and J by 6 bases, with 17 bases between the two germline ends. The chain's CDR3 is CASSLTTGVSVEQYF. As DNA, the CDR3 is TGTGCCAGCAGTTTAACCACAGGCGTATCGGTCGAGCAGTACTTC.

V is TRBV9 and J is TRBJ2-1; D is possibly TRBD1 (6 bases). The CDR3 runs to 12 residues. Germline assignment: CDR1 SGDLS and CDR2 YYNGEE. The V end was cut by 3 bases, the J end by 8 bases, with 9 bases between. The CDR3 region is CASSGGTHEQFF. For the CDR3, the DNA is TGTGCCAGCAGCGGGGGGACACATGAGCAGTTCTTC.

The V call is TRBV7-2, the J call TRBJ2-7, with D possibly TRBD1 on 6 matching bases. This CDR3 has 14 residues. The germline V gene encodes CDR1 SGHTA and CDR2 FQGNSA. V was pared by 5 bases and J by 0 bases, with 11 bases between. CDR3 in amino acids: CASSRPDSSYEQYF. The CDR3 bases are TGTGCCAGCAGCCGCCCGGACAGCTCCTACGAGCAGTACTTC.

This chain links TRBV20-1 with TRBJ2-2; 14 bases map to TRBD2. The CDR3 extends over 16 amino acids. V was clipped by 6 bases and J by 4 bases; unmatched bases: 7. Germline values: CDR1 DFQATT, CDR2 SNEGSKA (reference sequence). The CDR3 loop reads CSAPGLAGGITGELFF. CDR3 DNA: TGCAGTGCCCCTGGACTAGCGGGGGGAATCACCGGGGAGCTGTTTTTT.

Concerning this clonotype itself: A junction end diverges from the germline sequence, so it may reflect a read error. V gene TRBV5-1 combines with J gene TRBJ2-2; D ambiguous. The CDR3 is made up of 15 amino acids. CDR1 is SGHRS, CDR2 YFSETQ, per germline. This chain's CDR3 is CAGSLAPGYTGELFF. In DNA, the CDR3 is TGCGCCGGCAGCTTGGCCCCGGGCTACACCGGGGAGCTGTTTTTT.

V gene TRBV7-2 combines with J gene TRBJ2-7; 10 nucleotides match TRBD1. V shed 5 bases, J shed 6 bases, and the junction held 10 bases outside the gene matches. This CDR3 is 15 amino acids long. Germline V gene lookup returns CDR1 SGHTA and CDR2 FQGNSA. The CDR3 DNA is TGTGCCAGCAGCCCAGGACAGGGGGTGAAGGGCGAGCAGTACTTC. Amino acids: CASSPGQGVKGEQYF.

J is TRBJ2-2 and V is TRBV28, with unresolved D. The CDR3 contains 21 residues. Trimming cost V 7 bases and J 6 bases, with 36 bases left between them. The germline CDR1 and CDR2 sequences are MDHEN and SYDVKM. CDR3 protein: CASNKGPSLTKGSRSAGELFF. The CDR3 region has the DNA TGTGCCAGCAATAAGGGCCCTTCGCTCACTAAAGGGTCTCGTTCGGCCGGGGAGCTGTTTTTT. Combining the CDR3 with reference TRBV28 and TRBJ2-2 gives the whole variable domain DVKVTQSSRYLVKRTGEKVFLECVQDMDHENMFWYRQDPGLGLRLIYFSYDVKMKEKGDIPEGYSVSREKKERFSLILESASTNQTSMYLCASNKGPSLTKGSRSAGELFFGEGSRLTVL.

The chain uses TRBV19 and TRBJ2-1, with a weak D call TRBD1 (5 bases). Germline CDR1 reads LNHDA; CDR2 reads SQIVND (reference sequence). With 7 bases removed from V and 7 bases from J, the gap between germline ends came to 14 bases. This CDR3 comprises 13 residues. The CDR3 coding sequence is TGTGCCAGTAATACCCGAAGGGGAAATGAGCAGTTCTTC. Translation: CASNTRRGNEQFF.

The sample holds many counts of this clonotype. This chain connects TRBV12-3 or TRBV12-4 to TRBJ2-7; unclear D gene. V lost 1 base to trimming and J lost 2 bases, with 6 bases between them. This CDR3 is 13 amino acids long. The CDR3 protein is CASSLVRAYEQYF. CDR3 bases: TGTGCCAGCAGTTTAGTTAGGGCCTACGAGCAGTACTTC.

V and J are TRBV7-8 and TRBJ2-5; D might be TRBD2 (5 bases). V shed 6 bases and J shed 7 bases, with 18 bases lying between them. CDR3 length equals 14 residues. Germline CDR1 and CDR2: SGHVS and FQNEAQ. The CDR3 sequence: CASSYSAPRGTQYF. The CDR3 DNA sequence: TGTGCCAGCAGTTATTCCGCCCCACGGGGGACCCAGTACTTC.

This clonotype showed up just a few times. The chain has TRBV7-3 and TRBJ1-1, with D uncertain. Trimming pared 5 bases from V and 3 bases from J, leaving 10 bases between. The germline CDR1 and CDR2 sequences are SGHTA and FQGTGA. The CDR3 is 13 amino acids. The CDR3 is CASSPRSDTEAFF. The CDR3 bases are TGTGCCAGCAGCCCTCGATCTGACACTGAAGCTTTCTTT.

The gene calls are TRBV7-2 and TRBJ1-5; the match to TRBD1 covers 10 bases. V dropped 0 bases and J dropped 6; count of bases not matched to a gene: 5. Germline values: CDR1 SGHTA, CDR2 FQGNSA. This CDR3 spans 16 amino acids. The CDR3 bases are TGTGCCAGCAGCTTAGCGTTGGACAGGGGGGCTCAGCCCCAGCATTTT. Amino acid sequence: CASSLALDRGAQPQHF.

The chain is built from TRBV20-1 and TRBJ1-1; weak D call: TRBD1 (6 bases). The CDR3 loop spans 14 amino acids. Germline CDR1 is DFQATT and CDR2 is SNEGSKA (reference sequence). The ends were cut back, 4 bases at V and 4 bases at J, with 16 bases in the middle. CDR3 bases: TGCAGTGCTACATCTTGGGGGGCCGGCACTGAAGCTTTCTTT. It encodes CSATSWGAGTEAFF.

The rearrangement uses TRBV4-3 and TRBJ1-2; 10 nucleotides agree with TRBD1. The germline gives CDR1 LGHNA, CDR2 YSLEER. The length of the CDR3 is 14 residues. The J segment lost 8 bases and the V segment lost 0 bases, leaving 3 bases of the junction unmatched. CDR3 nucleotide sequence: TGCGCCAGCAGCCAAGATGACAGGGGGCAAGGCTACACCTTC. Protein product: CASSQDDRGQGYTF.

This clonotype showed up just a few times. The rearrangement uses TRBV28 and TRBJ1-1; TRBD1 is a possible D gene (6 bases). This CDR3 has 15 amino acids. Trimming removed 3 bases from V and 0 bases from J, with 11 bases in between. Per the germline V gene, CDR1 is MDHEN and CDR2 is SYDVKM. The CDR3 nucleotides are TGTGCCAGCAGTTTGACAGGACACATGAACACTGAAGCTTTCTTT. Translation: CASSLTGHMNTEAFF. The full variable domain, its missing parts supplied by reference TRBV28 and TRBJ1-1, is DVKVTQSSRYLVKRTGEKVFLECVQDMDHENMFWYRQDPGLGLRLIYFSYDVKMKEKGDIPEGYSVSREKKERFSLILESASTNQTSMYLCASSLTGHMNTEAFFGQGTRLTVV.